Each of the 12 T cell receptor beta chains below was sequenced from the same sample in a study of OX40 agonist ivuxolimab in advanced cancers. Sequenced by immunoSEQ multiplex PCR; TCRdb stores in-frame clones only, minus some. Among roughly 70,000 clones listed, about 90% were seen once. The sample here was CD4+ or CD8+ T cells sorted from blood, taken in a trial of the OX40 agonist ivuxolimab. All receptors derive from an adult with an advanced solid tumor such as melanoma, head and neck, liver or kidney cancer.

This clone has only one observation. This sequence joins TRBV5-1 and TRBJ2-3, with TRBD1 matching 7 bases. Germline V gene sequence: CDR1 SGHRS, CDR2 YFSETQ. V shed 4 bases and J 2 bases; nucleotides not matched to a gene: 4. The CDR3 spans 14 residues. CDR3 region: CASSRQGYTDTQYF. CDR3 in DNA: TGCGCCAGCAGCCGACAGGGTTACACAGATACGCAGTATTTT.

Here the CDR3 DNA reads TGCGCCAGCAGCCAGGGACTAGCCGGGCAAGAGACCCAGTACTTC. As protein: CASSQGLAGQETQYF. The chain carries TRBV4-1 and TRBJ2-5; 9 nucleotides line up with TRBD2. The CDR3 runs 15 residues. Germline V gene sequence: CDR1 MGHRA, CDR2 YSYEKL. Losses at the gene ends were 3 bases for V and 2 bases for J; bases not matched to a gene: 4.

The genes are TRBV7-2 and TRBJ1-2, with D possibly TRBD1 on 5 matching bases. Trimming removed 5 bases at V and 0 bases at J, with 10 bases between. Germline V gives CDR1 SGHTA, CDR2 FQGNSA. This CDR3 has 14 residues. The CDR3 nucleotides read TGTGCCAGCAGCCTCCCAGGGCCTAACTATGGCTACACCTTC. Translated: CASSLPGPNYGYTF. The whole variable domain, remainder taken from reference TRBV7-2 and TRBJ1-2, is GAGVSQSPSNKVTEKGKDVELRCDPISGHTALYWYRQSLGQGLEFLIYFQGNSAPDKSGLPSDRFSAERTGGSVSTLTIQRTQQEDSAVYLCASSLPGPNYGYTFGSGTRLTVV.

The chain couples TRBV28 to TRBJ1-5; 8 nucleotides align to TRBD1. V dropped 8 bases and J dropped 4; count of bases not matched to a gene: 7. CDR1 MDHEN and CDR2 SYDVKM come from the germline V gene. The CDR3 loop spans 14 amino acids. The CDR3 reads CASGGTGENQPQHF. The CDR3 DNA is TGTGCCAGCGGGGGGACAGGTGAAAATCAGCCCCAGCATTTT.

The rearrangement uses TRBV4-1 and TRBJ2-3; D is undetermined. This CDR3 is 14 amino acids long. Germline assignment: CDR1 MGHRA and CDR2 YSYEKL. Trimming took 1 base from V and 5 from J, leaving 10 bases between them. The chain's CDR3 is CASSQVVGLDTQYF. For the CDR3, the DNA is TGCGCCAGCAGCCAAGTGGTTGGTTTAGATACGCAGTATTTT.

This clone was seen a handful of times. This rearrangement joins TRBV9 to TRBJ2-3; D ambiguous. V lost 0 bases and J lost 0, with 11 bases in between. Germline CDR1 is SGDLS and CDR2 is YYNGEE. The CDR3 is made up of 16 amino acids. CDR3: CASSVAPGFSTDTQYF. The CDR3 region has the DNA TGTGCCAGCAGCGTAGCTCCCGGATTTAGCACAGATACGCAGTATTTT.

The V and J genes are TRBV7-2 and TRBJ2-1; no firm D call. Trimming removed 5 bases at V and 10 bases at J, with 12 bases between. Looked up from germline, CDR1 is SGHTA and CDR2 is FQGNSA. The CDR3 is 12 amino acids. The CDR3 DNA follows: TGTGCCAGCAGCCACGAAGTAGGGGAGCAGTTCTTC. Translated, it gives CASSHEVGEQFF.

The chain combines TRBV2 with TRBJ2-7; 11 nucleotides agree with TRBD1. The trim removed 3 bases at V and 1 base at J, leaving 5 bases unmatched. Germline assignment: CDR1 SNHLY and CDR2 FYNNEI. There are 16 residues in the CDR3. The CDR3 sequence: CASSEDGQGASYEQYF. Here the CDR3 DNA reads TGTGCCAGCAGTGAGGACGGACAGGGGGCATCCTACGAGCAGTACTTC.

J is TRBJ1-1 and V is TRBV28; a possible D gene is TRBD1 (6 bases). Trimming removed 6 bases from V and 2 bases from J, with 10 bases in between. This CDR3 is 13 amino acids long. Germline CDR1 is MDHEN and CDR2 is SYDVKM. CDR3 in amino acids: CASSLQGNTEAFF. The CDR3 DNA sequence: TGTGCCAGCAGCCTACAGGGAAACACTGAAGCTTTCTTT. Looking up the rest from reference TRBV28 and TRBJ1-1 gives the full variable domain: DVKVTQSSRYLVKRTGEKVFLECVQDMDHENMFWYRQDPGLGLRLIYFSYDVKMKEKGDIPEGYSVSREKKERFSLILESASTNQTSMYLCASSLQGNTEAFFGQGTRLTVV.

The chain combines TRBV7-2 with TRBJ1-1; D unresolved. The CDR3 totals 12 residues. Trimming cost V 4 bases and J 8 bases, with 11 bases left between them. Germline-derived CDR1 and CDR2 are SGHTA and FQGNSA. The CDR3 protein is CASSWDTREAFF. As DNA, the CDR3 is TGTGCCAGCAGCTGGGATACTCGGGAAGCTTTCTTT.

The chain recombines TRBV7-9 with TRBJ1-4, with 11 nucleotides matching TRBD1. V trimming: 2 bases; J trimming: 0 bases; junction bases outside the gene matches: 2. The germline CDR1 and CDR2 sequences are SEHNR and FQNEAQ (reference sequence). The CDR3 consists of 17 residues. CDR3 in DNA: TGTGCCAGCAGCTTACTGGGACAGGGGGCAACTAATGAAAAACTGTTTTTT. Residues: CASSLLGQGATNEKLFF.

The gene calls are TRBV27 and TRBJ2-7; D assignment may be TRBD1 or TRBD2 (6 bases each). CDR3 size: 14 residues. V lost 2 bases, J lost 6 bases, and 14 bases lay in between. Germline values: CDR1 MNHEY, CDR2 SMNVEV (reference sequence). This chain's CDR3 is CASSLRRGGSEQYF. The CDR3 DNA is TGTGCCAGCAGTTTACGCAGGGGAGGCAGCGAGCAGTACTTC.